This TCR beta chain emerged from a study of vaccination effects on CD4 cells after COVID-19. General observations from the study: Common cold coronaviruses were cross-recognized by only 1 of 255 vaccine-induced clones in healthy vaccinees. Pronounced clonal contraction occurred in clones induced by infection and by vaccine late after vaccination. Small numbers of convalescent patients limited the study. It also lacked early post-infection timepoints.

Sequencing in the ViraFEST assay came after antigen-specific CD4+ T cells had been expanded with viral peptide pools, which were used to stimulate PBMC. Isolation of CD4+ T cells took place after less than 12 days of culture. Nucleocapsid antibody tests were negative, and the vaccine recipients had no prior SARS-CoV-2 infection. The researchers cultured around 2 million PBMC per well with about 11 IU/ml IL-2 and roughly 9.1 ug/ml peptides. Only one count was recorded for this clone. Antigen unknown. TCRdb keeps only in-frame clones here, not all; method: immunoSEQ multiplex PCR. Among 35,000 to 55,000 clones, roughly four fifths were seen once, and the ten largest hold 11%. Germline V gene lookup returns CDR1 MDHEN and CDR2 SYDVKM. Trimming took 10 bases from V and 5 from J, leaving 22 bases between them. The CDR3 runs 15 residues.

The sequenced sample was CD4+ T cells from PBMCs cultured with SARS-CoV-2 spike peptides, obtained before COVID-19 vaccination. The chain employs TRBV28 and TRBJ2-3, with D perhaps matching TRBD2 (7 bases). The sequence came from a human donor who received a COVID-19 vaccine. The CDR3 region has the DNA TGTGCCACCTCGCCCTCGCGGGGGCGAGGAGATACGCAGTATTTT. It is translated as CATSPSRGRGDTQYF.